These T cell receptor beta chains were read from a single sample in a study of CD8 T cells in ankylosing spondylitis. One entry per CDR3 protein results from TCRdb running MiXCR on the 5' RACE reads. The data contain more than 650,000 distinct CDR3 sequences, roughly 12% of them seen just once; the ten biggest clones take up roughly 0.51%. Input material: blood, either unsorted or a sorted T cell fraction (not recorded which). These receptors originate from a male donor with ankylosing spondylitis. Each CDR3 is given with its conserved first and last residue. D genes are given only for firm matches. Where a row states a size, it is once, few, many or the class of an expanded clone; other rows omit it.

size,D,V,J,DNA,CDR3
few,.,TRBV20-1,TRBJ1-1,TGCAGTGCTACCCGGGTGGCCACTGAAGCTTTCTTT,CSATRVATEAFF
.,.,TRBV4-3,TRBJ1-4,TGCGCCAGCAGCCAAGATTTCCGCGGCCTTAGCGGTGAAAAACTGTTTTTT,CASSQDFRGLSGEKLFF
many,.,TRBV20-1,TRBJ2-3,TGCAGTGCTCCGAGGGGGAGGGCCGATACGCAGTATTTT,CSAPRGRADTQYF
.,TRBD2,TRBV3-1,TRBJ2-2,TGTGCCAGCAGCCAAACTAGCGGGAGGACGAACACCGGGGAGCTGTTTTTT,CASSQTSGRTNTGELFF
few,.,TRBV29-1,TRBJ1-1,TGCAGCGCCGGGGGTCAACTCACTGAAGCTTTCTTT,CSAGGQLTEAFF
many,.,TRBV7-2,TRBJ1-2,TGTGCCAGCAGCTTAGCCACAGCCCGATCAGGCCTCTATGGCTACACCTTC,CASSLATARSGLYGYTF
.,.,TRBV10-3,TRBJ1-6,TGTGCCGCAGCCGACCTACTGAATTCACCCCTCCACTTT,CAAADLLNSPLHF
many,.,TRBV5-1,TRBJ2-7,TGCGCCAGCAGCTTGGAACGAGGCGAGCAGTACTTC,CASSLERGEQYF
.,TRBD1,TRBV20-1,TRBJ1-2,TGCAGTGCTAGAGATCAAACAGGGGGCGAAGGCTACACCTTC,CSARDQTGGEGYTF
many,.,TRBV7-2,TRBJ1-5,TGTGCCAGCAGCCAGAATCGGGGAATCGATCAGCCCCAGCATTTT,CASSQNRGIDQPQHF
few,TRBD2,TRBV19,TRBJ2-3,TGTGCCAGTAGTACACTAGCGGGAGTTAGCGCAGATACGCAGTATTTT,CASSTLAGVSADTQYF
.,.,TRBV6-5,TRBJ2-1,TGTGCCAGCAGTTATCCCGGGACCCCGTGGAATGAGCAGTTCTTC,CASSYPGTPWNEQFF
.,.,TRBV7-6,TRBJ2-7,TGTGCCAGCAGCCCGGACGGGGGCGCCTTGGGAGAGCAGTACTTC,CASSPDGGALGEQYF
.,TRBD1,TRBV9,TRBJ2-3,TGTGCCAGCAAGACAGGGCGCACAGATACGCAGTATTTT,CASKTGRTDTQYF
.,.,TRBV4-3,TRBJ2-1,TGCGCCAGCAGCCAAGAAGGCGTGGTGCAGGGCTACAATGAGCAGTTCTTC,CASSQEGVVQGYNEQFF
few,TRBD1,TRBV20-1,TRBJ2-2,TGCAGTGCAAGCAGCAGGGGGCATCAGACCGGGGAGCTGTTTTTT,CSASSRGHQTGELFF
.,.,TRBV5-1,TRBJ1-5,TGCGCCAGCAGCCCCGGCGAGTGGGGAAATCAGCCCCAGCATTTT,CASSPGEWGNQPQHF